The entry below gives a single T cell receptor beta chain sequence along with its context. Its antigen has not been determined. No base qualities exist here, and no much larger clone lies one base off it. Additional DNA sequences in this sample encode the identical CDR3. The data are from a study of blood T cell repertoires in COVID-19 (TCRdb year 2020). About the study as a whole: Samples covering the acute and convalescent phases of COVID-19 were provided by collaborators in the United States, Italy and Spain. The material from the prospective study consisted of cDNA or gDNA derived from T cells, B-cell-depleted T cells, or PBMCs. Subjects who had been exposed to COVID-19, were actively infected with it, or had recovered from it provided the deeply sampled blood TCRbeta repertoires that made up the dataset. The repertoires were released in a freely available public database intended as a resource for research on the immune response to SARS-CoV-2. Samples were obtained from the ongoing ImmuneRACE study (first 160 participants) and from some 1,300 subjects provided by 6 global collaborators. A de-identified subject ID, COVID-19 status, age in years and sex were almost always included in the sample metadata. Where available, HLA class I and class II types were obtained from metadata supplied by the sample provider rather than from assay-based typing.

TCRbeta CDR3 regions were amplified from genomic DNA using the immunoSEQ Assay, a bias-controlled multiplex PCR. The authors' analysis ran thus. The number of nucleated cells in each sample was estimated from the amplification of reference gene primers within the assay. To quantify the absolute abundance of each unique TCRbeta CDR3 rearrangement, sequence reads were collapsed and filtered. For each sample, productive Simpson clonality was calculated as the square root of Simpson's diversity index across productive rearrangements. The table was pulled from immuneACCESS by TCRdb, which kept in-frame rearrangements only. Such tables lose some clones; where checked, under half of the loss comes from unresolved V genes, and the rest has no known cause. The V and J calls and clone size were taken over from that table, and D and trimming were inferred from the DNA. The sample has some 300,000 clones on record, 70% to 90% of them singletons. The ten biggest clones cover 6.9% of the sample.

Beyond this particular receptor, the publication reports: How much clinical and demographic metadata was included differed by source and by participant, and the metadata was provided uncurated.

Samples from volunteer blood donors who had recovered from COVID-19 were contributed by a second Seattle source. The collaborating institutions used their own protocols to collect whole blood in K2EDTA tubes. For TCRbeta analysis, collaborators shipped samples as frozen whole blood, isolated PBMCs, or DNA extracted from either of those sample types. The germline ends are 5 bases apart after V is trimmed by 0 bases and J by 4 bases. The CDR3, cysteine through phenylalanine, is 13 amino acids long. Just CDR3 DNA is preserved here, 39 bases in frame from base 1. CDR1 SGHRS and CDR2 YFSETQ are derived from the germline V gene.

Sequencing input: peripheral blood. The receptor was derived from a woman in her twenties or thirties who had recovered from COVID-19. The V and J segments used are TRBV5-1 and TRBJ2-1; a confident D gene designation cannot be given. Here the CDR3 is given as CASSLDSYNEQFF. The DNA sequence is given as TGCGCCAGCAGCTTGGACAGTTACAATGAGCAGTTCTTC.